One sample yielded the 24 T cell receptor beta chains listed below, sequenced in a study of blood T cell repertoires in COVID-19. The method was immunoSEQ multiplex PCR; TCRdb's version includes in-frame clones alone and lacks a portion of them. In the table there are 60,000 or so clones, around 87% of which are singletons. Material for sequencing was peripheral blood. The receptors were sampled from a human donor with acute or convalescent COVID-19. The donor label of this sample is uncertain.

This chain connects TRBV27 to TRBJ2-7; 13 nucleotides match TRBD2. Losses at the gene ends were 4 bases for V and 7 bases for J; bases not matched to a gene: 13. The CDR3 has 17 amino acids. From germline, CDR1 is MNHEY and CDR2 SMNVEV (reference sequence). CDR3 sequence: CASSSWTSGSVHGEQYF. The CDR3 region has the DNA TGTGCCAGCAGTTCATGGACTAGCGGGAGTGTTCACGGAGAGCAGTACTTC.

The chain is built from TRBV19 and TRBJ1-4, with TRBD1 as a possible D gene (6 bases). Germline CDR1 LNHDA, CDR2 SQIVND (reference sequence). V lost 4 bases to trimming and J lost 0 bases, with 12 bases between them. The CDR3 is made up of 16 amino acids. The CDR3 protein is CASSKGTLATNEKLFF. In DNA form, the CDR3 reads TGTGCCAGTAGTAAAGGGACACTTGCAACTAATGAAAAACTGTTTTTT.

This sequence joins TRBV3-1 (or the pseudogene TRBV3-2) and TRBJ2-1, with 8 bases lining up with TRBD1. In germline, CDR1 is LGHDT, CDR2 YNNKEL (reference sequence). The length of the CDR3 is 14 residues. Trimming cost V 6 bases and J 7 bases; bases outside gene matches: 8. CDR3 DNA: TGTGCCAGCAGGCGGACAGGGAGGAAAAATGAGCAGTTCTTC. Residues: CASRRTGRKNEQFF.

The chain couples TRBV5-4 to TRBJ1-2; maybe TRBD1 (6 bases). CDR1 and CDR2 from the germline V gene are SGHNT and YYREEE (reference sequence). This CDR3 has 17 amino acids. Trimming cost V 3 bases and J 0 bases, with 18 bases left between them. Written as DNA, the CDR3 is TGTGCCAGCAGCTCAAGCCGGGACACCGCAGCTAACTATGGCTACACCTTC. Its protein product is CASSSSRDTAANYGYTF.

This clone showed up just once. V and J are TRBV5-1 and TRBJ2-1, with 11 positions matching TRBD2. The CDR3 has 15 residues. Germline V gene sequence: CDR1 SGHRS, CDR2 YFSETQ. The ends lost 3 bases at V and 3 bases at J; junction bases unmatched: 2. DNA for the CDR3: TGCGCCAGCAGCTCGCTAGCGGGAGGCTACAATGAGCAGTTCTTC. Amino acids: CASSSLAGGYNEQFF.

The J gene is TRBJ1-5, the V gene TRBV19, with D possibly being TRBD1 (5 bases). The germline CDR1 and CDR2 sequences are LNHDA and SQIVND (reference sequence). V dropped 7 bases and J dropped 7 bases, with 14 bases sitting between them. The CDR3 sequence is 13 residues long. The CDR3 loop is CASNSGVRQPQHF. The CDR3 DNA sequence: TGTGCCAGTAATTCGGGGGTTCGACAGCCCCAGCATTTT.

This chain uses TRBV9 with TRBJ1-3; no reliable D call. The CDR3 has 19 residues. Between the trimmed V and J ends, which lost 1 base and 0 bases, there was a span of 20 bases. From germline, CDR1 is SGDLS and CDR2 YYNGEE. The CDR3 DNA is TGTGCCAGCAGCGTATCGGCCGGGTTTGACTGGAGCTCTGGAAACACCATATATTTT. Encoded protein: CASSVSAGFDWSSGNTIYF.

The rearrangement uses TRBV11-1 and TRBJ1-2; 8 bases agree with TRBD1. Germline loops: CDR1 SGHAT, CDR2 FQDESV (reference sequence). The CDR3 spans 15 residues. The J segment lost 7 bases and the V segment lost 2 bases, leaving 9 bases of the junction unmatched. Here the CDR3 DNA reads TGTGCCAGCAGCTTAATGCGGCAGGGGGCGACTGGCTACACCTTC. Translation gives CASSLMRQGATGYTF.

This chain connects TRBV18 to TRBJ1-1; 9 nucleotides line up with TRBD1. Losses at the gene ends were 5 bases for V and 3 bases for J; bases not matched to a gene: 7. Germline V gene data show CDR1 as KGHSH and CDR2 as LQKENI. The CDR3 runs to 15 residues. CDR3 protein: CASSWTDRGDTEAFF. The CDR3 bases are TGTGCCAGCTCATGGACGGACAGGGGTGACACTGAAGCTTTCTTT.

CDR3 DNA sequence: TGTGCCAGCAGAGCGGACCCAATTCAAGAGACCCAGTACTTC. Encoded protein: CASRADPIQETQYF. This chain links TRBV2 with TRBJ2-5, with D maybe TRBD2 (5 bases). Trimming removed 6 bases at V and 2 bases at J, with 13 bases between. The CDR3 covers 14 residues. Per germline, CDR1 SNHLY and CDR2 FYNNEI.

V gene TRBV2 combines with J gene TRBJ1-2; a possible D gene is TRBD1 (5 bases). The CDR3 length is 13 residues. V shed 5 bases and J shed 2 bases, with 9 bases lying between them. In germline, CDR1 is SNHLY, CDR2 FYNNEI. The CDR3 sequence: CASSPDRNYGYTF. In DNA form, the CDR3 reads TGTGCCAGCAGTCCTGACAGAAACTATGGCTACACCTTC.

V usage is TRBV5-1 and J usage is TRBJ1-5, with a tentative D call TRBD1 (6 bases). The germline CDR1 and CDR2 sequences are SGHRS and YFSETQ. Trimming removed 0 bases at V and 4 bases at J, with 8 bases between. This CDR3 spans 14 amino acids. CDR3 amino acids: CASSLGQANQPQHF. CDR3 DNA: TGCGCCAGCAGCTTGGGACAGGCTAATCAGCCCCAGCATTTT.

The chain employs TRBV5-8 and TRBJ2-7; D call uncertain. V was cut by 2 bases and J by 3 bases, with 3 bases left in between. Germline CDR1 is SGHTS and CDR2 is YDEGEE. The CDR3 covers 11 residues. The CDR3 DNA is TGTGCCAGCAGCTTCGGCTACGAGCAGTACGTC. This sequence encodes CASSFGYEQYV.

The rearrangement links TRBV7-9 to TRBJ1-1; possibly TRBD1 for D (5 bases). Trimming removed 5 bases at V and 8 bases at J, with 15 bases between. The CDR3 is made up of 13 amino acids. Looked up from germline, CDR1 is SEHNR and CDR2 is FQNEAQ (reference sequence). CDR3 nucleotides: TGTGCCAGCAGCCCCCGGAGGGGAGGGGAAGCTTTCTTT. Its translation is CASSPRRGGEAFF.

The chain links TRBV30 to TRBJ2-3, with 8 positions matching TRBD1. Germline V gene sequence: CDR1 GTSNPN, CDR2 SVGIG (reference sequence). The ends lost 4 bases at V and 3 bases at J; junction bases unmatched: 3. The CDR3 is 13 residues long. In DNA, the CDR3 is TGTGCCTGGACCCGACAGGGGACAGATACGCAGTATTTT. It translates to CAWTRQGTDTQYF.

The CDR3 sequence is CASSPNGGVVQETQYF. Written as DNA, the CDR3 is TGTGCCAGCAGCCCGAACGGGGGGGTCGTCCAAGAGACCCAGTACTTC. The V gene is TRBV7-8, the J gene TRBJ2-5, with 8 bases matching TRBD2. The CDR3 is made up of 16 amino acids. Germline V CDR1 and CDR2: SGHVS, FQNEAQ. The ends lost 5 bases at V and 1 base at J; junction bases unmatched: 9.

This chain uses TRBV3-1 (or the pseudogene TRBV3-2) with TRBJ1-1, with 8 bases lining up with TRBD1. This CDR3 contains 15 residues. V trimming: 3 bases; J trimming: 4 bases; junction bases outside the gene matches: 7. Germline V lookup: CDR1 LGHDT, CDR2 YNNKEL (reference sequence). The CDR3 region has the DNA TGTGCCAGCAGCCACTTTACAGGGGGTGGCACTGAAGCTTTCTTT. Amino acid sequence: CASSHFTGGGTEAFF.

The rearrangement joins TRBV27 to TRBJ2-3; tentative D call: TRBD2 (6 bases). The CDR3 extends over 16 amino acids. V gave up 8 bases and J gave up 4 bases, with 22 bases separating them. Germline values: CDR1 MNHEY, CDR2 SMNVEV (reference sequence). The CDR3 region is CASQEVGGYVPDTQYF. The CDR3 nucleotides read TGTGCCAGCCAGGAGGTTGGGGGGTATGTTCCAGATACGCAGTATTTT.

The chain uses TRBV10-2 and TRBJ2-1, with a possible D match to TRBD2 (6 bases). The CDR3 has 14 residues. In germline, CDR1 is WSHSY, CDR2 SAAADI. The V gene lost 10 bases and the J gene lost 4 bases, with 17 bases spanning the gap. In DNA, the CDR3 is TGCGCCATCAAGGAATCCGGGGGTTACAATGAGCAGTTCTTC. This translates into CAIKESGGYNEQFF.

The V and J genes are TRBV9 and TRBJ2-2; the match to TRBD1 covers 7 bases. This CDR3 spans 15 amino acids. V was pared by 4 bases and J by 0 bases, with 3 bases of the junction left unmatched. Germline CDR1 reads SGDLS; CDR2 reads YYNGEE. The CDR3 sequence: CASSRGQANTGELFF. The CDR3 DNA reads TGTGCCAGCAGCCGAGGACAGGCGAACACCGGGGAGCTGTTTTTT.

V is TRBV6-5 and J is TRBJ1-1; TRBD1 might be the D (6 bases). V was shortened by 6 bases and J by 5 bases, with 16 bases between the two germline ends. The germline gives CDR1 MNHEY, CDR2 SVGAGI. This CDR3 spans 14 amino acids. The CDR3 nucleotides are TGTGCCAGCAGCCGAGGGGGAGATGGGACTGAAGCTTTCTTT. Amino acid sequence: CASSRGGDGTEAFF.

The rearrangement uses TRBV7-2 and TRBJ2-1; no reliable D call. Germline values: CDR1 SGHTA, CDR2 FQGNSA. The CDR3 is made up of 14 amino acids. Trimming shortened V by 0 bases and J by 6 bases, and 9 bases separated the two germline ends. CDR3 protein: CASSLAFTSNEQFF. CDR3 in DNA: TGTGCCAGCAGCTTAGCGTTCACGAGCAATGAGCAGTTCTTC.

The gene calls are TRBV30 and TRBJ2-2, with D possibly matching TRBD2 (6 bases). Per the germline V gene, CDR1 is GTSNPN and CDR2 is SVGIG (reference sequence). This CDR3 contains 16 residues. The ends were cut back, 2 bases at V and 2 bases at J, with 15 bases in the middle. The CDR3 sequence is CAWSIPGTLNTGELFF. Written as DNA, the CDR3 is TGTGCCTGGAGTATCCCCGGGACTCTTAACACCGGGGAGCTGTTTTTT. Full variable domain (missing parts from reference TRBV30 and TRBJ2-2): SQTIHQWPATLVQPVGSPLSLECTVEGTSNPNLYWYRQAAGRGLQLLFYSVGIGQISSEVPQNLSASRPQDRQFILSSKKLLLSDSGFYLCAWSIPGTLNTGELFFGEGSRLTVL.

This clone came up once. This chain uses TRBV29-1 with TRBJ1-4; D perhaps matches TRBD1 (6 bases). CDR3 size: 13 residues. Trimming stripped 6 bases from V and 5 bases from J, with 13 bases between. Germline V gene lookup returns CDR1 SQVTM and CDR2 ANQGSEA. The CDR3 reads CSVAARGNEKLFF. The CDR3, as DNA: TGCAGCGTGGCTGCAAGGGGGAATGAAAAACTGTTTTTT.